The clone carrying this TCR beta chain occurred many times. Constant-region reverse primers amplified full-length variable regions, followed by semi-nested Nested Universal Primer A PCR. TCRdb redid the calling of the 5' RACE reads with MiXCR, one entry per CDR3 protein. The sample holds roughly 39,000 distinct CDR3 sequences; approximately 20% are singletons and the top ten take about 2.8%. Per the germline V gene, CDR1 is SGHRS and CDR2 is YFSETQ. This CDR3 is 12 amino acids long. The V end was cut by 1 base, the J end by 2 bases, with 0 bases between. This chain connects TRBV5-1 to TRBJ1-4; D uncertain. The clonotype comes from a female donor with breast cancer. The specimen sequenced was naive CD4+ T cells sorted from a lymph node. Subset indicated: naive CD4+ T cells, CD4+CD45RA+CD25-. The DNA of the CDR3 is TGCGCCAGCAGCTTGACTAATGAAAAACTGTTTTTT. It yields the protein CASSLTNEKLFF.